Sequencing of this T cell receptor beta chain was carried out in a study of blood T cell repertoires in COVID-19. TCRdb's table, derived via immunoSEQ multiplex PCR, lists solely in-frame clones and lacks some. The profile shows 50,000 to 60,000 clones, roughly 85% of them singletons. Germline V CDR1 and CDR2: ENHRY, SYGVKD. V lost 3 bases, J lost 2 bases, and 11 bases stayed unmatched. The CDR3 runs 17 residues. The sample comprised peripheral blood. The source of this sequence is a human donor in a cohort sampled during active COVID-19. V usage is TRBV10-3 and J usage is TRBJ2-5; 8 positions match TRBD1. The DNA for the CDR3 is TGTGCCATCAGTGATTTGGGACAGGAGAAACCTCAAGAGACCCAGTACTTC. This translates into CAISDLGQEKPQETQYF.